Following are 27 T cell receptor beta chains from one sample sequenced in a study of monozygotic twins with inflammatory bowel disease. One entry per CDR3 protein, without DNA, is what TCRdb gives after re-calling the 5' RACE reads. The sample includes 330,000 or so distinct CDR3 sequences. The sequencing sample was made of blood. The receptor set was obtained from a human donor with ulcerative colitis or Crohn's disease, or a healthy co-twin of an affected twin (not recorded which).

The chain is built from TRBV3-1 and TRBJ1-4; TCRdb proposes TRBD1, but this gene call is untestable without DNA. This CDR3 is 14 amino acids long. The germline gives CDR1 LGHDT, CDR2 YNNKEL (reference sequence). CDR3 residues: CASSQARDAEKLFF.

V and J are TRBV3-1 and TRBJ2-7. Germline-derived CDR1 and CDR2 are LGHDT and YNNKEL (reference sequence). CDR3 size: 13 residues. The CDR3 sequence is CASSRDPRVEQYF.

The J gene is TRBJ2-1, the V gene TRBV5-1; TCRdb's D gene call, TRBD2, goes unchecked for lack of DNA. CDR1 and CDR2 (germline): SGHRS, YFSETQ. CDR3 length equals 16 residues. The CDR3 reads CASSQRLAGAWNEQFF.

The CDR3 sequence: CASSLSMVQPQHF. The V call is TRBV7-2, the J call TRBJ1-5. The CDR3 extends over 13 amino acids. Germline V gene data show CDR1 as SGHTA and CDR2 as FQGNSA.

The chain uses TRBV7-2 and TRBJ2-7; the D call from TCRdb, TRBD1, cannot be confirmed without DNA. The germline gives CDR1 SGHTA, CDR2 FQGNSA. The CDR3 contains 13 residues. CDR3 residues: CASSPPLLDEQYF.

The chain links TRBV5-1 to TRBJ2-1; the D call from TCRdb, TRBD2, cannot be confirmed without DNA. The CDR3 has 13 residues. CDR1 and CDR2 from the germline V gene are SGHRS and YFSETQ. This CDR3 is CATSVSPTYEQFF.

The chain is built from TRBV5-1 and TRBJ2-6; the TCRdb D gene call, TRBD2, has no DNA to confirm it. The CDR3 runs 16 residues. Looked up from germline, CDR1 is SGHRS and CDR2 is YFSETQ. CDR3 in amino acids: CATQLAEDSGANVLTF.

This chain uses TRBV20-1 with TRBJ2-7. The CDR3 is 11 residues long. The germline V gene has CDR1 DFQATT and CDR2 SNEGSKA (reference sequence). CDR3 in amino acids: CSVGSAYEQYF.

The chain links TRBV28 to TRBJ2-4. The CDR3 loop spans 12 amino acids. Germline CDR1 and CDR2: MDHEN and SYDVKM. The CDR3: CASSLGGDIQYF.

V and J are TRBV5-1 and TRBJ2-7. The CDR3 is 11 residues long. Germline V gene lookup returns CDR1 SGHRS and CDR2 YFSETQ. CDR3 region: CASSDVNEQYF.

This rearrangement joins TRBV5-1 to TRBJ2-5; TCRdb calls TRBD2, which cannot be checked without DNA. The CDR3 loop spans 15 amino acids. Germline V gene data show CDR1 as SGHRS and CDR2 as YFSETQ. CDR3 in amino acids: CASSPPAGVVETQYF.

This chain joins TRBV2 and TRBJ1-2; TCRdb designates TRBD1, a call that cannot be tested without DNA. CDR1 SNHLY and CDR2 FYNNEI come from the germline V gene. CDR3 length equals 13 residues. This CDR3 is CASSNRQGYGYTF. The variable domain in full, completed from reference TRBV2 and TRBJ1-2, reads EPEVTQTPSHQVTQMGQEVILRCVPISNHLYFYWYRQILGQKVEFLVSFYNNEISEKSEIFDDQFSVERPDGSNFTLKIRSTKLEDSAMYFCASSNRQGYGYTFGSGTRLTVV.

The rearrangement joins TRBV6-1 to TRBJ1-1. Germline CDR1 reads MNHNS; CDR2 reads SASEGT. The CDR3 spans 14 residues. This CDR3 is CASRISDANTEAFF.

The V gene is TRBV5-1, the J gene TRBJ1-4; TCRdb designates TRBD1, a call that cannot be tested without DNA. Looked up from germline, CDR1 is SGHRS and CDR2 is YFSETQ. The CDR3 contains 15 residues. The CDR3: CASGQGTLSNEKLFF.

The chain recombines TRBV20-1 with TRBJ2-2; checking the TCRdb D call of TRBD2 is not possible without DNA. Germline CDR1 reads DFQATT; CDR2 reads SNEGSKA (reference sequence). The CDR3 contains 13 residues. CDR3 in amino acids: CSAGGLAPGELFF.

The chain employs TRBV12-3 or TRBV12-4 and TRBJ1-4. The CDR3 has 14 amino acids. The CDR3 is CASSLGSNNEKLFF.

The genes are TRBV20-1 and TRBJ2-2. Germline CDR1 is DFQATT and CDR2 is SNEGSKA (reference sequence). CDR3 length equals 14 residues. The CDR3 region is CSARRSENTGELFF.

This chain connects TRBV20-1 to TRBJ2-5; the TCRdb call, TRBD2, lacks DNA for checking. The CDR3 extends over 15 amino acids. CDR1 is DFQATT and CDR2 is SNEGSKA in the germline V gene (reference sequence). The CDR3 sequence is CSAGDRATGGETQYF.

The CDR3 reads CASSPQSGRRNEQYF. The J gene is TRBJ2-7, the V gene TRBV12-3 or TRBV12-4; the D gene TCRdb calls, TRBD1, cannot be checked with no DNA. The CDR3 runs 15 residues.

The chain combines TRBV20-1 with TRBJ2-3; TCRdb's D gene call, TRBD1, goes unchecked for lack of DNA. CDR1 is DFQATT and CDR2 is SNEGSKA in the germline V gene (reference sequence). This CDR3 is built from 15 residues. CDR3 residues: CSARDFRGRADTQYF.

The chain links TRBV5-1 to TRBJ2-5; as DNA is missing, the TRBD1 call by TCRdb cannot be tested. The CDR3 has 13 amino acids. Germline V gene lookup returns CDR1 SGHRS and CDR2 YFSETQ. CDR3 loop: CASQLTAQETQYF.

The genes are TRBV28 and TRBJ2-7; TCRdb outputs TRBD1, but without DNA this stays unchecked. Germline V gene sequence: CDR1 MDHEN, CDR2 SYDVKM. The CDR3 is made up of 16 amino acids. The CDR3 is CASSLSLRGGDYEQYF.

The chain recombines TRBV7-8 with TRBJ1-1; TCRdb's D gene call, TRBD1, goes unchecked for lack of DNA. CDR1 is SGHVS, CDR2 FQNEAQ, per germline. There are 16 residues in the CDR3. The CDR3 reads CASSLRTSSGGTEAFF.

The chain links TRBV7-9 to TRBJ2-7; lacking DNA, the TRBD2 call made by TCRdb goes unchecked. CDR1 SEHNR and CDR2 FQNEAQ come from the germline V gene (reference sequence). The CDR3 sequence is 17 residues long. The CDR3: CASSLGLEAEISYEQYF.

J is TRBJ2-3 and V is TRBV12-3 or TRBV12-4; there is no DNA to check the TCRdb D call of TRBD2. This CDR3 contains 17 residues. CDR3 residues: CASSPGLAGLRTDTQYF.

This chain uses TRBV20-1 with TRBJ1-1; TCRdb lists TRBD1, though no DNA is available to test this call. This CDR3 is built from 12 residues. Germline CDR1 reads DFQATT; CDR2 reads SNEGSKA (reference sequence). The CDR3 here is CSARAGQRAAFF.

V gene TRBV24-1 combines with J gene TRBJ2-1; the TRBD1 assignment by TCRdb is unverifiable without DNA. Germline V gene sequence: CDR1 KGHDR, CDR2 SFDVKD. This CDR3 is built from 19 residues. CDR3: CATSRRTSWGVASYNEQFF.